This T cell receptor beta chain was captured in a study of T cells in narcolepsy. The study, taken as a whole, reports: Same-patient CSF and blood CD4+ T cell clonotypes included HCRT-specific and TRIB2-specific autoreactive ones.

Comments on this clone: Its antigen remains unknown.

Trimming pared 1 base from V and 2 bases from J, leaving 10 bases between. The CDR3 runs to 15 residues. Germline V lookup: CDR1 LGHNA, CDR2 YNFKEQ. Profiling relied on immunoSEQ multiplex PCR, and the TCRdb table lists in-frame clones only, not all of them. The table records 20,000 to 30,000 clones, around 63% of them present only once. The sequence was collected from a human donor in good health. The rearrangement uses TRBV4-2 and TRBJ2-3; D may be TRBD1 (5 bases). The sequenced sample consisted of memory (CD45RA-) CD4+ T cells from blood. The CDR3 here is CASSQGGRVTDTQYF. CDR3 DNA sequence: TGTGCCAGCAGCCAAGGGGGCAGGGTCACAGATACGCAGTATTTT.